Listed below are T cell receptor beta chains from one sample, sequenced in a study of T-cell reconstitution after alpha-beta-depleted transplantation in children. TCRdb called the PCR reads again in MiXCR, with one record for every CDR3 protein. This table holds about 500,000 distinct CDR3 sequences, around a third found once. Sequencing used PBMCs from the stem cell graft donor, obtained from the stem cell graft. These receptors came from a human donor who donated a stem cell graft to a child with aplastic anemia. Each CDR3 is given with its conserved first and last residue. A D gene is named only where the DNA matches it firmly. Only some rows state a clone size, as once, few, many or a class for expanded clones.

J gene: TRBJ2-5
D gene: -
clone size: few
V gene: TRBV12-3/TRBV12-4
CDR3 DNA: TGTGCCAGCAGTCTTCGGGGGTCCGCCCTAGGAGAGACCCAGTACTTC
CDR3 protein: CASSLRGSALGETQYF

J gene: TRBJ2-7
D gene: -
clone size: few
V gene: TRBV5-1
CDR3 DNA: TGCGCCAGCAGCTTGGGGCTGGGGGCCCCCTACGAGCAGTACTTC
CDR3 protein: CASSLGLGAPYEQYF

J gene: TRBJ2-1
D gene: -
clone size: few
V gene: TRBV4-1
CDR3 DNA: TGCGCCAGCAGCCAAGAATGGACCTCTCTTCCCTACAATGAGCAGTTCTTC
CDR3 protein: CASSQEWTSLPYNEQFF

J gene: TRBJ2-3
D gene: -
clone size: few
V gene: TRBV13
CDR3 DNA: TGTGCCAGCAGCTCCTTGGCCTTCCTAGCCGACACAGATACGCAGTATTTT
CDR3 protein: CASSSLAFLADTDTQYF

J gene: TRBJ2-5
D gene: -
clone size: -
V gene: TRBV6-2/TRBV6-3
CDR3 DNA: TGTGCCAGCAGCAGGACGACAGGACACGCGTTGGAGACCCAGTACTTC
CDR3 protein: CASSRTTGHALETQYF

J gene: TRBJ2-1
D gene: -
clone size: few
V gene: TRBV7-2
CDR3 DNA: TGTGCCAGCAGCTACCTAGTCAATGAGCAGTTCTTC
CDR3 protein: CASSYLVNEQFF

J gene: TRBJ2-1
D gene: -
clone size: -
V gene: TRBV10-1
CDR3 DNA: TGCGCCAGCAGTGAGTCGCTCCTAGCGGAGCAGTTCTTC
CDR3 protein: CASSESLLAEQFF

J gene: TRBJ2-6
D gene: -
clone size: -
V gene: TRBV27
CDR3 DNA: TGTGCCAGCCGAAACGGGGACATATACCCCTCTGGGGCCAACGTCCTGACTTTC
CDR3 protein: CASRNGDIYPSGANVLTF

J gene: TRBJ2-4
D gene: -
clone size: -
V gene: TRBV6-1
CDR3 DNA: TGTGCCAGCCTCAGGGACTTCCTTCAGTACTTC
CDR3 protein: CASLRDFLQYF

J gene: TRBJ2-2
D gene: TRBD2
clone size: few
V gene: TRBV9
CDR3 DNA: TGTGCCAGCAGCGTAGACGGGCGGGAGCCGAACACCGGGGAGCTGTTTTTT
CDR3 protein: CASSVDGREPNTGELFF

J gene: TRBJ1-2
D gene: TRBD1
clone size: few
V gene: TRBV6-1
CDR3 DNA: TGTGCCAGCAGTGAAGCCCGGACAGGACCCCTCTATGGCTACACCTTC
CDR3 protein: CASSEARTGPLYGYTF

J gene: TRBJ2-1
D gene: TRBD2
clone size: -
V gene: TRBV11-3
CDR3 DNA: TGTGCCAGCAGCGACACTAGCGGGTCTCCCTACAATGAGCAGTTCTTC
CDR3 protein: CASSDTSGSPYNEQFF

J gene: TRBJ1-1
D gene: -
clone size: -
V gene: TRBV29-1
CDR3 DNA: TGCAGCGTTGAGGCTTCTCTCGCCAGGACTGAAGCTTTCTTT
CDR3 protein: CSVEASLARTEAFF

J gene: TRBJ1-2
D gene: -
clone size: -
V gene: TRBV6-5
CDR3 DNA: TGTGCCAGCAGTTATCGGGTCTCGTTCGACTATGGCTACACCTTC
CDR3 protein: CASSYRVSFDYGYTF

J gene: TRBJ2-3
D gene: TRBD1
clone size: few
V gene: TRBV20-1
CDR3 DNA: TGCAGTGCTAATAACAGGGGACGGCCAGATACGCAGTATTTT
CDR3 protein: CSANNRGRPDTQYF

J gene: TRBJ1-6
D gene: TRBD1
clone size: few
V gene: TRBV9
CDR3 DNA: TGTGCCAGCAGCCCTCGACCGACAGGGTTCACAAATTCACCCCTCCACTTT
CDR3 protein: CASSPRPTGFTNSPLHF

J gene: TRBJ1-1
D gene: TRBD1
clone size: few
V gene: TRBV29-1
CDR3 DNA: TGCAGCGTTGAAGATCTCACAGGGGGCACTGAAGCTTTCTTT
CDR3 protein: CSVEDLTGGTEAFF

J gene: TRBJ2-3
D gene: -
clone size: few
V gene: TRBV24-1
CDR3 DNA: TGTGCCACCAGTGATTACGGGACTGGCACAGATACGCAGTATTTT
CDR3 protein: CATSDYGTGTDTQYF

J gene: TRBJ2-5
D gene: TRBD1
clone size: few
V gene: TRBV29-1
CDR3 DNA: TGCAGCGTTGGGGGACAGGGTCTCCAAGAGACCCAGTACTTC
CDR3 protein: CSVGGQGLQETQYF

J gene: TRBJ1-5
D gene: TRBD1
clone size: -
V gene: TRBV24-1
CDR3 DNA: TGTGCCACCAGTGATCGGACAGGGGGCAGTCAGCCCCAGCATTTT
CDR3 protein: CATSDRTGGSQPQHF

J gene: TRBJ2-2
D gene: TRBD2
clone size: few
V gene: TRBV24-1
CDR3 DNA: TGTGCCACCAGTGATAGCGGGAGGATCACCGGGGAGCTGTTTTTT
CDR3 protein: CATSDSGRITGELFF

J gene: TRBJ2-6
D gene: -
clone size: few
V gene: TRBV30
CDR3 DNA: TGTGCCTGGAGTAGAAGGTTTACTGGGGCCAACGTCCTGACTTTC
CDR3 protein: CAWSRRFTGANVLTF

J gene: TRBJ1-3
D gene: -
clone size: few
V gene: TRBV7-7
CDR3 DNA: TGTGCCAGCAGTCCCCAATCTGGAAACACCATATATTTT
CDR3 protein: CASSPQSGNTIYF

J gene: TRBJ2-5
D gene: TRBD2
clone size: few
V gene: TRBV12-3/TRBV12-4
CDR3 DNA: TGTGCCAGCAGTTTCACACTAGCGGGAGGGCAAGAGACCCAGTACTTC
CDR3 protein: CASSFTLAGGQETQYF

J gene: TRBJ2-1
D gene: TRBD1
clone size: few
V gene: TRBV29-1
CDR3 DNA: TGCAGCGCCGGACAGGGGGTTAACTATGAGCAGTTCTTC
CDR3 protein: CSAGQGVNYEQFF

J gene: TRBJ2-2
D gene: -
clone size: -
V gene: TRBV5-5
CDR3 DNA: TGTGCCAGCAGCCCCTCGGCGGGGCCCGGGGAGCTGTTTTTT
CDR3 protein: CASSPSAGPGELFF

J gene: TRBJ2-7
D gene: TRBD2
clone size: -
V gene: TRBV11-1
CDR3 DNA: TGTGCCAGCAGCTCCGGGACTAGCGGGAGGGCCCCCTACGAGCAGTACTTC
CDR3 protein: CASSSGTSGRAPYEQYF

J gene: TRBJ1-5
D gene: -
clone size: -
V gene: TRBV28
CDR3 DNA: TGTGCCAGCAGTTTATTCAAAGGGGTGGGCAATCAGCCCCAGCATTTT
CDR3 protein: CASSLFKGVGNQPQHF

J gene: TRBJ1-1
D gene: TRBD1
clone size: -
V gene: TRBV20-1
CDR3 DNA: TGCACCTGGAGGGGACAGTTGGAGACTGAAGCTTTCTTT
CDR3 protein: CTWRGQLETEAFF

J gene: TRBJ2-7
D gene: TRBD2
clone size: -
V gene: TRBV20-1
CDR3 DNA: TGCAGTGCTACCCAACCGGGACTACAGTACTACGAGCAGTACTTC
CDR3 protein: CSATQPGLQYYEQYF

J gene: TRBJ1-5
D gene: -
clone size: few
V gene: TRBV12-3/TRBV12-4
CDR3 DNA: TGTGCCAGCAGCCCTGACCCGCAGCCCCAGCATTTT
CDR3 protein: CASSPDPQPQHF

J gene: TRBJ2-1
D gene: -
clone size: -
V gene: TRBV7-2
CDR3 DNA: TGTGCCAGCAGCTTAGAACTAGGCTATGAGCAGTTCTTC
CDR3 protein: CASSLELGYEQFF

J gene: TRBJ2-1
D gene: TRBD2
clone size: many
V gene: TRBV4-3
CDR3 DNA: TGCGCCAGCAGTCCAGAGGGCGGGAGAAAGGATGAGCAGTTCTTC
CDR3 protein: CASSPEGGRKDEQFF

J gene: TRBJ1-2
D gene: TRBD1
clone size: few
V gene: TRBV12-3/TRBV12-4
CDR3 DNA: TGTGCCAGCAGTCTCGGACAGGATTCGGGCTACACCTTC
CDR3 protein: CASSLGQDSGYTF

J gene: TRBJ2-7
D gene: -
clone size: -
V gene: TRBV5-1
CDR3 DNA: TGCGCCAGCAGCTTCCAGGGATTAGGAACCTACGAGCAGTACTTC
CDR3 protein: CASSFQGLGTYEQYF

J gene: TRBJ2-7
D gene: -
clone size: -
V gene: TRBV28
CDR3 DNA: TGTGCCAGCAGACCCGGGACATCCACCGACGAGCAGTACTTC
CDR3 protein: CASRPGTSTDEQYF

J gene: TRBJ2-3
D gene: -
clone size: -
V gene: TRBV11-2
CDR3 DNA: TGTGCCAGCAGCTTAGAAGGCGGGATGGTAGCGGATACGCAGTATTTT
CDR3 protein: CASSLEGGMVADTQYF

J gene: TRBJ2-7
D gene: TRBD2
clone size: few
V gene: TRBV15
CDR3 DNA: TGTGCCACCAGCCCCTCGGTAGCGGGAGGGTTGAACGAGCAGTACTTC
CDR3 protein: CATSPSVAGGLNEQYF

J gene: TRBJ1-1
D gene: -
clone size: few
V gene: TRBV19
CDR3 DNA: TGTGCCAGTAGGACATTCGGGGGGCTGGGAGCTTTCTTT
CDR3 protein: CASRTFGGLGAFF

J gene: TRBJ2-5
D gene: TRBD1
clone size: -
V gene: TRBV20-1
CDR3 DNA: TGCAGTGCTATACAGGGGCAAGAGACCCAGTACTTC
CDR3 protein: CSAIQGQETQYF

J gene: TRBJ2-2
D gene: TRBD2
clone size: -
V gene: TRBV6-2/TRBV6-3
CDR3 DNA: TGTGCCAGCACCCCGGGACTAGCGGGATTGACCGGGGAGCTGTTTTTT
CDR3 protein: CASTPGLAGLTGELFF

J gene: TRBJ2-3
D gene: -
clone size: few
V gene: TRBV20-1
CDR3 DNA: TGCAGTGCTAGAAAAGGCGGGAGCACAGATACGCAGTATTTT
CDR3 protein: CSARKGGSTDTQYF

J gene: TRBJ2-5
D gene: TRBD2
clone size: few
V gene: TRBV7-2
CDR3 DNA: TGTGCCAGCAGCCAAGCCCCTGGGACTAGCCGAGAGACCCAGTACTTC
CDR3 protein: CASSQAPGTSRETQYF

J gene: TRBJ2-5
D gene: -
clone size: -
V gene: TRBV12-3/TRBV12-4
CDR3 DNA: TGTGCCAGCAGTTCTCGGACTCAGGGCTGGGAGACCCAGTACTTC
CDR3 protein: CASSSRTQGWETQYF

J gene: TRBJ2-2
D gene: -
clone size: few
V gene: TRBV6-1
CDR3 DNA: TGTGCCAGCAGTCCAAGTTCGTACACCGGGGAGCTGTTTTTT
CDR3 protein: CASSPSSYTGELFF

J gene: TRBJ1-2
D gene: -
clone size: -
V gene: TRBV20-1
CDR3 DNA: TGCAGTGCTGGACCGGGGGTATCGGGCTACACCTTC
CDR3 protein: CSAGPGVSGYTF

J gene: TRBJ2-1
D gene: TRBD2
clone size: -
V gene: TRBV19
CDR3 DNA: TGTGCCAGTAGTATGAAATCCGGGTGGCGGGAGGTCGGGAATGAGCAGTTCTTC
CDR3 protein: CASSMKSGWREVGNEQFF

J gene: TRBJ1-1
D gene: -
clone size: few
V gene: TRBV7-2
CDR3 DNA: TGTGCCAGCAGCCCCCTCGGGGGGAGCACTGAAGCTTTCTTT
CDR3 protein: CASSPLGGSTEAFF

J gene: TRBJ2-1
D gene: -
clone size: few
V gene: TRBV12-3/TRBV12-4
CDR3 DNA: TGTGCCAGCATCCTAACGGGAGAGTGGGAGGATGAGCAGTTCTTC
CDR3 protein: CASILTGEWEDEQFF

J gene: TRBJ2-2
D gene: -
clone size: -
V gene: TRBV29-1
CDR3 DNA: TGCAGCGTTGATAGCGGCACCGGGGAGCTGTTTTTT
CDR3 protein: CSVDSGTGELFF

J gene: TRBJ2-1
D gene: -
clone size: -
V gene: TRBV12-3/TRBV12-4
CDR3 DNA: TGTGCCAGCAGTTTAGCGGCCGGGTGGGTACCTGAGCAGTTCTTC
CDR3 protein: CASSLAAGWVPEQFF

J gene: TRBJ2-3
D gene: -
clone size: -
V gene: TRBV20-1
CDR3 DNA: TGCAGTGCTAGTGTCCTAGCAGGCACAGATACGCAGTATTTT
CDR3 protein: CSASVLAGTDTQYF

J gene: TRBJ1-6
D gene: -
clone size: -
V gene: TRBV14
CDR3 DNA: TGTGCCAGCAGCCAAGCCCGGAACAGCCGCCTCCACTTT
CDR3 protein: CASSQARNSRLHF

J gene: TRBJ2-1
D gene: TRBD2
clone size: few
V gene: TRBV7-3
CDR3 DNA: TGTGCCAGCAGTTCCGGGACTAGCGCTATGGAAACCTACAATGAGCAGTTCTTC
CDR3 protein: CASSSGTSAMETYNEQFF

J gene: TRBJ1-2
D gene: TRBD1
clone size: few
V gene: TRBV5-1
CDR3 DNA: TGCGCCAGCAGCTTGGCCACAGGGGGCTTTGGCTACACCTTC
CDR3 protein: CASSLATGGFGYTF

J gene: TRBJ2-2
D gene: -
clone size: -
V gene: TRBV21-1
CDR3 DNA: TGTGCCAGCAGCAAAGTAGGGGTCACTAGCGGGAGACGTACCGGGGAGCTGTTTTTT
CDR3 protein: CASSKVGVTSGRRTGELFF

J gene: TRBJ2-3
D gene: -
clone size: -
V gene: TRBV6-6
CDR3 DNA: TGTGCCAGCAGCGCGACAGATACGCAGTATTTT
CDR3 protein: CASSATDTQYF